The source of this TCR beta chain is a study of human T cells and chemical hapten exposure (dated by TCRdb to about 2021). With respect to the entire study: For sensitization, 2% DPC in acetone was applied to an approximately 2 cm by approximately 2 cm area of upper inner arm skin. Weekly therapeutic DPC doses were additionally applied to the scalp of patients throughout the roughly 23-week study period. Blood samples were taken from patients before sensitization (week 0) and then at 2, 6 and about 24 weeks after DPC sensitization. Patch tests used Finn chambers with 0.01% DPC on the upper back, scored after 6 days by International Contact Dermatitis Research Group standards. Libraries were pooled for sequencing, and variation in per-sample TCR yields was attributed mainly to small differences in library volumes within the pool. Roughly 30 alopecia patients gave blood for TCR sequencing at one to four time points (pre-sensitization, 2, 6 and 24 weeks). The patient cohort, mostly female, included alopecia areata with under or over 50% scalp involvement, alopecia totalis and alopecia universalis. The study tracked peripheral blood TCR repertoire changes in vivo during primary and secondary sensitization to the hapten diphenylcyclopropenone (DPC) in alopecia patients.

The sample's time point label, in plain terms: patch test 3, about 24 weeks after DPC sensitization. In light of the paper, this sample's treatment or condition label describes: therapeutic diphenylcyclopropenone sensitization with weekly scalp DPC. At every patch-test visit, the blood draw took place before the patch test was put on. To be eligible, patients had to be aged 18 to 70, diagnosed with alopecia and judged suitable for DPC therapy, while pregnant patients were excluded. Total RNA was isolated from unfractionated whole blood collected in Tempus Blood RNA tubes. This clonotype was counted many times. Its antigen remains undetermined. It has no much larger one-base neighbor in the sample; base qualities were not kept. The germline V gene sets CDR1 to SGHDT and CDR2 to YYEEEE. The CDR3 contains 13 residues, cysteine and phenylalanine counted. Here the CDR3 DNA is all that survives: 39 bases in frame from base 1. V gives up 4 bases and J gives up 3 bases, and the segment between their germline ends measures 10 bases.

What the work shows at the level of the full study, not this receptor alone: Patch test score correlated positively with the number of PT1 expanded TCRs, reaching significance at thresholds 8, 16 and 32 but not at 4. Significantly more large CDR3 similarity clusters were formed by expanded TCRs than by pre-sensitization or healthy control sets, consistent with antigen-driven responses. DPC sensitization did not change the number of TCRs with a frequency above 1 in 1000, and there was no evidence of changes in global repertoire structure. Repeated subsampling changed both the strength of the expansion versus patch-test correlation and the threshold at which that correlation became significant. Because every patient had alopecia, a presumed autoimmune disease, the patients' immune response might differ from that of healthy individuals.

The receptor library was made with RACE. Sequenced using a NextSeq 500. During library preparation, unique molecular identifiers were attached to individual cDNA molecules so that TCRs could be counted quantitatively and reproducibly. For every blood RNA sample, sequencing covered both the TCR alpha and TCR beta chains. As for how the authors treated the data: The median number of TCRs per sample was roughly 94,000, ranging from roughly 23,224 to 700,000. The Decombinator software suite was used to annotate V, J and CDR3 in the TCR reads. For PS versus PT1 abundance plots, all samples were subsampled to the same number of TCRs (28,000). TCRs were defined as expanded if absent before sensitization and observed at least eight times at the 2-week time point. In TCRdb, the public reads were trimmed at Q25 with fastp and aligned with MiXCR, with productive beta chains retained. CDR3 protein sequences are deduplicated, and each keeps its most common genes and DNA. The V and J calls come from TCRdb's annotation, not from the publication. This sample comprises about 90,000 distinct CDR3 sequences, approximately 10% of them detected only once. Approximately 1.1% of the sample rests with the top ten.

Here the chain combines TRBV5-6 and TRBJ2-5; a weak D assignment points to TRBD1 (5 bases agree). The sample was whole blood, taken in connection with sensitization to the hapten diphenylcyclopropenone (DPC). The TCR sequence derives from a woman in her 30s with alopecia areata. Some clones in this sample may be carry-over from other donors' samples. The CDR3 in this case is CASSLGLEETQYF. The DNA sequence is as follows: TGTGCCAGCAGCCTGGGGCTGGAAGAGACCCAGTACTTC.